This entry lists 21 T cell receptor beta chains sequenced from one sample in a study of cytomegalovirus exposure and HLA in healthy donors. PCR used 60 Vbeta primers and 13 Jbeta primers. Assay used: immunoSEQ multiplex PCR; TCRdb lists only in-frame clones, some missing. The sample has 170,000 or so clones; roughly 82% are singletons. Sequenced: PBMCs. These receptors were taken from a woman in her twenties or thirties in good health and CMV-seronegative.

The chain couples TRBV11-2 to TRBJ2-1, with TRBD2 matching 10 bases. The length of the CDR3 is 13 residues. The V gene end was trimmed by 9 bases and the J gene end by 4 bases; junction bases not matched to a gene: 3. Germline lookup yields CDR1 SGHAT and CDR2 FQNNGV. The CDR3 region has the DNA TGTGCCAGTGGACTAGCGGAATACAATGAGCAGTTCTTC. This gives the protein CASGLAEYNEQFF.

The V and J genes are TRBV5-1 and TRBJ2-1; 9 nucleotides match TRBD2. The CDR3 extends over 14 amino acids. Germline V gene sequence: CDR1 SGHRS, CDR2 YFSETQ. V was pared by 4 bases and J by 9 bases, with 8 bases of the junction left unmatched. This CDR3 reads CASSAWRGGSEQFF. The DNA for the CDR3 is TGCGCCAGCAGCGCGTGGCGGGGGGGCAGTGAGCAGTTCTTC.

The V call is TRBV27, the J call TRBJ1-3, with 8 nucleotides matching TRBD1. J gave up 3 bases and V 2 bases, and 6 bases lay outside the gene matches. Germline V CDR1 and CDR2: MNHEY, SMNVEV (reference sequence). This CDR3 comprises 16 residues. Here the CDR3 reads CASSLVGQGFGNTIYF. DNA for the CDR3: TGTGCCAGCAGTTTAGTTGGACAGGGCTTTGGAAACACCATATATTTT.

The J gene is TRBJ2-1, the V gene TRBV7-9; TRBD1 aligns across 9 bases. V dropped 5 bases and J dropped 5; count of bases not matched to a gene: 10. Per germline, CDR1 SEHNR and CDR2 FQNEAQ (reference sequence). There are 16 residues in the CDR3. The CDR3 loop reads CASSPKQGARHNEQFF. CDR3 sequence (DNA): TGTGCCAGCAGCCCCAAACAGGGGGCTCGACACAATGAGCAGTTCTTC.

The rearrangement links TRBV5-4 to TRBJ2-7, with a possible D match to TRBD1 (6 bases). The germline V gene has CDR1 SGHNT and CDR2 YYREEE (reference sequence). The CDR3 runs 15 residues. Between the trimmed V and J ends, which lost 4 bases and 3 bases, there was a span of 17 bases. The CDR3 nucleotides read TGTGCCAGCAGCCGAAGCGAAGGGGGAAACTACGAGCAGTACTTC. It encodes CASSRSEGGNYEQYF.

The chain couples TRBV6-5 to TRBJ2-2, with 9 positions matching TRBD1. The CDR3 has 13 residues. With 2 bases clipped from V and 12 bases from J, the junction kept 4 bases outside the gene matches. Germline assignment: CDR1 MNHEY and CDR2 SVGAGI. This chain's CDR3 is CASSYGTGMKLFF. CDR3 sequence (DNA): TGTGCCAGCAGTTACGGGACAGGGATGAAGCTGTTTTTT.

This chain connects TRBV7-9 to TRBJ2-6, with 9 bases matching TRBD1. Germline trimming cut 4 bases from V and 0 bases from J; bases unmatched to any gene: 7. The CDR3 runs 18 residues. CDR1 and CDR2 (germline): SEHNR, FQNEAQ (reference sequence). CDR3 region: CASSSPGQGDSGANVLTF. CDR3 DNA sequence: TGTGCCAGCAGCTCCCCGGGACAGGGAGACTCTGGGGCCAACGTCCTGACTTTC.

This clone was detected only once. V gene TRBV6-1 combines with J gene TRBJ2-7; TRBD2 agrees at 10 bases. V dropped 2 bases and J dropped 3; count of bases not matched to a gene: 7. The CDR3 loop spans 16 amino acids. Germline V gives CDR1 MNHNS, CDR2 SASEGT. Here the CDR3 reads CASSERGRTSGYEQYF. The CDR3 bases are TGTGCCAGCAGTGAACGGGGCAGGACTAGCGGCTACGAGCAGTACTTC.

This clone has only a few counts. The chain recombines TRBV6-5 with TRBJ2-3, with 9 bases matching TRBD1. The CDR3 contains 16 residues. Germline V CDR1 and CDR2: MNHEY, SVGAGI. V lost 3 bases, J lost 2 bases, and 6 bases stayed unmatched. The CDR3 DNA is TGTGCCAGCAGTTATCCCGGGACAGGGTCCACAGATACGCAGTATTTT. This translates into CASSYPGTGSTDTQYF.

The chain combines TRBV28 with TRBJ2-6; D call uncertain. Germline V gene sequence: CDR1 MDHEN, CDR2 SYDVKM. V was cut by 3 bases and J by 4 bases, with 13 bases left in between. The CDR3 has 16 residues. The CDR3 protein is CASSFRWSSGANVLTF. The CDR3 DNA sequence: TGTGCCAGCAGTTTTCGGTGGTCTTCGGGGGCCAACGTCCTGACTTTC.

V and J are TRBV5-6 and TRBJ1-1; D gene uncertain. V lost 5 bases to trimming and J lost 1 base, with 9 bases between them. The CDR3 is 13 amino acids. From germline, CDR1 is SGHDT and CDR2 YYEEEE. This CDR3 reads CASRAGSNTEAFF. In DNA, the CDR3 is TGTGCCAGCAGGGCGGGATCGAACACTGAAGCTTTCTTT.

This clone was observed once. Relative to the germline gene, one junction end is altered; a read error may explain this. The chain joins TRBV4-2 to TRBJ1-2, with D uncertain. This CDR3 is built from 17 residues. Germline CDR1 reads LGHNA; CDR2 reads YNFKEQ. The CDR3 sequence: CASSQDILIGSNYGYPF. The DNA for the CDR3 is TGTGCCAGCAGCCAAGATATTTTGATCGGGTCTAACTATGGCTACCCCTTC.

The genes are TRBV5-1 and TRBJ1-2, with 7 bases matching TRBD1. V dropped 0 bases and J dropped 2; count of bases not matched to a gene: 7. The CDR3 spans 16 residues. The germline V gene has CDR1 SGHRS and CDR2 YFSETQ. CDR3 region: CASSLAPTGANYGYTF. Written as DNA, the CDR3 is TGCGCCAGCAGCTTGGCCCCTACAGGGGCGAACTATGGCTACACCTTC. Variable domain in full (rest from reference TRBV5-1 and TRBJ1-2): KAGVTQTPRYLIKTRGQQVTLSCSPISGHRSVSWYQQTPGQGLQFLFEYFSETQRNKGNFPGRFSGRQFSNSRSEMNVSTLELGDSALYLCASSLAPTGANYGYTFGSGTRLTVV.

The V call is TRBV29-1, the J call TRBJ1-3; D remains unclear. Trimming took 4 bases from V and 0 from J, leaving 7 bases between them. CDR3 length equals 13 residues. The V gene's germline CDR1 is SQVTM and CDR2 ANQGSEA. CDR3 sequence reads: CSVAHGSGNTIYF. CDR3 DNA sequence: TGCAGCGTTGCCCACGGCTCTGGAAACACCATATATTTT. The full variable domain, rest sourced from reference TRBV29-1 and TRBJ1-3, is SAVISQKPSRDICQRGTSLTIQCQVDSQVTMMFWYRQQPGQSLTLIATANQGSEATYESGFVIDKFPISRPNLTFSTLTVSNMSPEDSSIYLCSVAHGSGNTIYFGEGSWLTVV.

The CDR3 loop is CSVSGTSGSTNTGELFF. The CDR3 DNA reads as TGCAGCGTTTCCGGGACTAGCGGGAGTACAAACACCGGGGAGCTGTTTTTT. The genes are TRBV29-1 and TRBJ2-2; 14 bases agree with TRBD2. The CDR3 contains 17 residues. CDR1 and CDR2 from the germline V gene are SQVTM and ANQGSEA. Losses at the gene ends were 5 bases for V and 2 bases for J; bases not matched to a gene: 7.

This clone appeared a few times. The genes are TRBV6-1 and TRBJ2-7; tentative D call: TRBD1 (5 bases). Trimming removed 4 bases from V and 6 bases from J, with 10 bases in between. CDR1 MNHNS and CDR2 SASEGT come from the germline V gene. There are 12 residues in the CDR3. In nucleotides, the CDR3 is TGTGCCAGCAGTGGTTTAAGGGGCGAGCAGTACTTC. This gives the protein CASSGLRGEQYF.

The chain recombines TRBV19 with TRBJ2-6, with D maybe TRBD2 (6 bases). The V and J ends lost 5 bases and 0 bases respectively, with 20 bases between them. The CDR3 consists of 19 residues. CDR1 and CDR2 (germline): LNHDA, SQIVND (reference sequence). The CDR3 here is CASSSGSTAYLSGANVLTF. Here the CDR3 DNA reads TGTGCCAGTAGTTCCGGGAGCACCGCTTACCTCTCTGGGGCCAACGTCCTGACTTTC. The full variable domain, its missing parts supplied by reference TRBV19 and TRBJ2-6, is DGGITQSPKYLFRKEGQNVTLSCEQNLNHDAMYWYRQDPGQGLRLIYYSQIVNDFQKGDIAEGYSVSREKKESFPLTVTSAQKNPTAFYLCASSSGSTAYLSGANVLTFGAGSRLTVL.

The chain carries TRBV19 and TRBJ2-1; 12 bases are shared with TRBD2. There are 16 residues in the CDR3. The ends lost 3 bases at V and 4 bases at J; junction bases unmatched: 4. Germline lookup yields CDR1 LNHDA and CDR2 SQIVND (reference sequence). CDR3 nucleotides: TGTGCCAGTAGTATTAAGGGACTAGCGGGTTACAATGAGCAGTTCTTC. Its protein is CASSIKGLAGYNEQFF. Together with reference TRBV19 and TRBJ2-1, the CDR3 gives the full variable domain: DGGITQSPKYLFRKEGQNVTLSCEQNLNHDAMYWYRQDPGQGLRLIYYSQIVNDFQKGDIAEGYSVSREKKESFPLTVTSAQKNPTAFYLCASSIKGLAGYNEQFFGPGTRLTVL.

There are a few counts of this clone. This chain joins TRBV4-3 and TRBJ2-7; TRBD2 aligns across 11 bases. This CDR3 is built from 18 residues. Trimming at V came to 0 bases and at J to 0 bases, leaving 7 bases not matched to a gene. Germline-derived CDR1 and CDR2 are LGHNA and YSLEER. CDR3: CASSQDRLAGLSSYEQYF. In DNA, the CDR3 is TGCGCCAGCAGCCAAGACAGACTAGCGGGACTAAGCTCCTACGAGCAGTACTTC.

The table lists this clone with a few counts. The V call is TRBV19, the J call TRBJ1-5; possible D gene TRBD1, 6 bases. The CDR3 extends over 15 amino acids. Trimming removed 2 bases from V and 2 bases from J, with 10 bases in between. The germline gives CDR1 LNHDA, CDR2 SQIVND (reference sequence). The CDR3: CASSIRGRGNQPQHF. As DNA, the CDR3 is TGTGCCAGTAGTATAAGGGGGAGGGGCAATCAGCCCCAGCATTTT.

V and J are TRBV4-1 and TRBJ2-7, with 7 bases lining up with TRBD2. This CDR3 has 16 amino acids. V was pared by 0 bases and J by 5 bases, with 10 bases of the junction left unmatched. Per germline, CDR1 MGHRA and CDR2 YSYEKL. The CDR3 here is CASSQDWGGSGHEQYF. In DNA form, the CDR3 reads TGCGCCAGCAGCCAAGATTGGGGCGGGAGCGGTCACGAGCAGTACTTC.